A selection of T cell receptor beta chains follows, all from one sample in a study of blood T cell repertoires in COVID-19. Repertoires were generated with immunoSEQ multiplex PCR, while TCRdb's copy carries only in-frame clones and drops some. The data show 25,000 to 35,000 clones, 92% seen once. The specimen was peripheral blood. The receptors were gathered from a man aged 50 or older with active COVID-19. The CDR3 runs from the conserved cysteine through the conserved F or W. A D gene is named only where the DNA matches it firmly. A clone size is listed for some rows: how often the clone was seen (once, few, many), or a class if it is expanded.

V	D	J	size	CDR3	DNA
TRBV24-1	TRBD2	TRBJ2-5	NA	CATSDGGGASETQYF	TGTGCCACCAGTGATGGCGGGGGGGCGTCAGAGACCCAGTACTTC
TRBV7-3	NA	TRBJ1-1	NA	CASSSLGQNTEAFF	TGTGCCAGCAGCTCCCTGGGACAGAACACTGAAGCTTTCTTT
TRBV5-1	NA	TRBJ1-1	NA	CASSPGGTTEAFF	TGCGCCAGCAGTCCGGGGGGTACCACTGAAGCTTTCTTT
TRBV5-1	NA	TRBJ2-2	NA	CASSPFDGVAGELFF	TGCGCCAGCAGCCCATTCGACGGGGTAGCCGGGGAGCTGTTTTTT
TRBV30	TRBD1	TRBJ2-7	NA	CAWSENRGEQYF	TGTGCCTGGAGCGAAAACAGGGGCGAGCAGTACTTC
TRBV27	TRBD1	TRBJ2-3	NA	CASSLGQVHPSFTQYF	TGTGCCAGCAGCTTAGGACAGGTTCACCCTTCCTTTACGCAGTATTTT
TRBV9	TRBD2	TRBJ2-3	NA	CASSPRVGGGSTDTQYF	TGTGCCAGCAGCCCCCGCGTGGGCGGGGGGTCGACAGATACGCAGTATTTT
TRBV12-3/TRBV12-4	NA	TRBJ1-1	NA	CASSPGHLFEAFF	TGTGCCAGCAGCCCGGGACACTTGTTTGAAGCTTTCTTT
TRBV5-1	NA	TRBJ2-1	NA	CASSWGTISTGNEQFF	TGCGCCAGCAGCTGGGGGACTATCTCTACAGGGAATGAGCAGTTCTTC
TRBV5-6	TRBD1	TRBJ2-3	NA	CASRAGQGRDTQYF	TGTGCCAGCAGGGCGGGACAGGGTCGGGATACGCAGTATTTT
TRBV29-1	NA	TRBJ1-2	NA	CSVQGSWHGYTF	TGCAGCGTACAGGGAAGTTGGCATGGCTACACCTTC
TRBV19	NA	TRBJ2-5	once	CASSIDNPGVQETQYF	TGTGCCAGTAGTATAGATAACCCAGGGGTCCAAGAGACCCAGTACTTC
TRBV6-5	NA	TRBJ2-7	NA	CASSIGVKNEQYF	TGTGCCAGCAGCATAGGGGTCAAGAACGAGCAGTACTTC
TRBV7-9	NA	TRBJ2-1	NA	CASSPRSDYNEQFF	TGTGCCAGCAGCCCCCGATCAGATTACAATGAGCAGTTCTTC
TRBV6-5	NA	TRBJ2-7	NA	CASSTPRGFSYEQYF	TGTGCCAGCAGTACCCCCCGGGGTTTCTCCTACGAGCAGTACTTC
TRBV24-1	TRBD1	TRBJ2-1	NA	CATSDCCGTGVPYNEQFF	TGTGCCACCAGTGATTGCTGCGGGACAGGGGTTCCCTACAATGAGCAGTTCTTC
TRBV27	NA	TRBJ2-7	NA	CASSFVGGGGSYEQYF	TGTGCCAGCAGTTTTGTTGGAGGGGGAGGGAGTTACGAGCAGTACTTC
TRBV18	TRBD1	TRBJ2-5	NA	CASSLQQGAQETQYF	TGTGCCAGCTCACTCCAACAGGGGGCTCAGGAGACCCAGTACTTC
TRBV5-1	TRBD2	TRBJ2-5	NA	CASSLAGFQETQYF	TGCGCCAGCAGTTTAGCGGGTTTCCAAGAGACCCAGTACTTC
TRBV20-1	NA	TRBJ1-6	NA	CSASLRDSPLHF	TGCAGTGCTAGTTTACGAGATTCACCCCTCCACTTT
TRBV4-1	TRBD1	TRBJ2-7	NA	CASSQAQGQGYEQYF	TGCGCCAGCAGCCAAGCCCAGGGACAGGGGTACGAGCAGTACTTC
TRBV30	TRBD1	TRBJ1-1	NA	CAWSLVGQGGAEAFF	TGTGCCTGGAGTTTGGTCGGACAGGGTGGTGCTGAAGCTTTCTTT
TRBV9	NA	TRBJ1-1	NA	CASSVMGHTEAFF	TGTGCCAGCAGCGTAATGGGGCACACTGAAGCTTTCTTT
TRBV4-2	TRBD2	TRBJ2-3	NA	CASSRPGTSGRGTDTQYF	TGTGCCAGCAGCCGCCCCGGGACTAGCGGGAGGGGCACAGATACGCAGTATTTT